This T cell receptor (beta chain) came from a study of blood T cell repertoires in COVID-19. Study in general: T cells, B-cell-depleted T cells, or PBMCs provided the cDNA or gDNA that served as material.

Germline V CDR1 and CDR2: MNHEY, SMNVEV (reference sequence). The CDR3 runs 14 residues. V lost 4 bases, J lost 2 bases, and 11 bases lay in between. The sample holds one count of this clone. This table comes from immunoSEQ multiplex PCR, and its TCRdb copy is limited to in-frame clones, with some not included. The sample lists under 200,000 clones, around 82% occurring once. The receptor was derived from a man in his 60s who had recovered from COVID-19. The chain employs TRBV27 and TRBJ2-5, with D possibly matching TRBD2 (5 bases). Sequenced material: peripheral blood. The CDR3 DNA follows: TGTGCCAGCAGTTCGCAGCGGCGGCAAGAGACCCAGTACTTC. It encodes CASSSQRRQETQYF.